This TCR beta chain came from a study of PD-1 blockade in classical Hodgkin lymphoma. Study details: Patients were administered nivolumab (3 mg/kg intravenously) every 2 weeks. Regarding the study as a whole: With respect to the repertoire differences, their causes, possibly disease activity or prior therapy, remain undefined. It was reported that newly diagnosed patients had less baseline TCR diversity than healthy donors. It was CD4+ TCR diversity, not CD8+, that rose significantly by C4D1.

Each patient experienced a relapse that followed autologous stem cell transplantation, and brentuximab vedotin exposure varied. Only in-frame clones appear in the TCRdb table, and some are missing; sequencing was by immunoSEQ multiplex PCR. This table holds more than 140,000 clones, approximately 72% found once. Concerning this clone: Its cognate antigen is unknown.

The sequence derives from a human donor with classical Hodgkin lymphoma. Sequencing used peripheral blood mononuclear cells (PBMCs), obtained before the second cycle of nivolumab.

CDR3 amino acids: CASSLWTSGDSYNEQFF. The CDR3 DNA follows: TGTGCCAGCAGTTTATGGACTAGCGGAGACTCCTACAATGAGCAGTTCTTC. The chain recombines TRBV28 with TRBJ2-1; 9 positions match TRBD2. The CDR3 spans 17 residues. In germline, CDR1 is MDHEN, CDR2 SYDVKM. After removal of 0 bases from V and 0 bases from J, the junction contained 3 bases not matched to a gene. Full variable domain (remainder filled in from reference TRBV28 and TRBJ2-1): DVKVTQSSRYLVKRTGEKVFLECVQDMDHENMFWYRQDPGLGLRLIYFSYDVKMKEKGDIPEGYSVSREKKERFSLILESASTNQTSMYLCASSLWTSGDSYNEQFFGPGTRLTVL.